Here is one T cell receptor (beta chain) with its context. The antigen remains undetermined. These data originate in a study of shared clonotypes between healthy human individuals. About the study: In total, the donors were a couple of women and a few men aged 18 to 49. A donor's plate count was three for CD4 naive and three for CD4 memory; CD8 naive had two and CD8 memory one.

Study conclusions and caveats: Larger richness was generally estimated for naive than memory subsets.

Produced via immunoSEQ multiplex PCR; TCRdb's table is partial and in-frame only. The table lists some 2 million clones, roughly 94% of them singletons. Germline V gene data show CDR1 as MDHEN and CDR2 as SYDVKM. The V end was cut by 7 bases, the J end by 0 bases, with 13 bases between. This CDR3 contains 15 residues. The sequenced sample consisted of naive CD4+ T cells sorted from blood. As for subset: CD45RA+ positively selected. This sequence joins TRBV28 and TRBJ1-5; no clear D. This receptor was identified in a man aged 18-30 years in good health. The CDR3 DNA follows: TGTGCCAGCACACCCTCTCCGAATAGCAATCAGCCCCAGCATTTT. This translates into CASTPSPNSNQPQHF.